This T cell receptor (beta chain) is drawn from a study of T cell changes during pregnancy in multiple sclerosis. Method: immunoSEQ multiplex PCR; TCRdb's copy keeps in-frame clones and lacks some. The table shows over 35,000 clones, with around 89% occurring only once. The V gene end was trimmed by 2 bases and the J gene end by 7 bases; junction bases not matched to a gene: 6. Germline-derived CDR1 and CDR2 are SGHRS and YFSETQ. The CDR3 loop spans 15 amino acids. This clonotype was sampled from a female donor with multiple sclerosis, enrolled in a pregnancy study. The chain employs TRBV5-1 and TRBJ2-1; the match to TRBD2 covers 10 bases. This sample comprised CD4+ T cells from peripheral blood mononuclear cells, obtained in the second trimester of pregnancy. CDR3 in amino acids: CASSLTSGIGNEQFF. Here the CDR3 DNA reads TGCGCCAGCAGCTTAACTAGCGGGATAGGTAATGAGCAGTTCTTC.